This T cell receptor (beta chain) was identified in a study of T cells after yellow fever vaccination. This clonotype was seen a few times. Its matching antigen is unknown. TCRdb ran MiXCR on the 5' RACE reads and lists one entry per CDR3 protein. The table records around 250,000 distinct CDR3 sequences, 5.2% of them present only once. Study results and limitations: A small proportion of clonotypes was detected in both the CD4 and CD8 compartments. Most primary-vaccination clones reappeared after the booster (approximately 96% CD4, roughly 88% CD8). Abundant clonotypes (contaminants from the bulk population) could be present in FACS-sorted repertoires. Although the secondary response was weaker, it peaked faster, at day 5 versus 15.

The sample here was CD4+ T cells sorted from PBMCs, taken on the day of the yellow fever booster vaccination. This receptor was taken from a man aged 18 to 30 who received the YFV17D yellow fever vaccine.

CDR3 DNA: TGTGCCCGGCAGGAGGGGGCTGAAGCTTTCTTT. This sequence encodes CARQEGAEAFF. V is TRBV30 and J is TRBJ1-1, with D maybe TRBD1 (6 bases). This CDR3 is 11 amino acids long. Trimming shortened V by 8 bases and J by 6 bases, and 13 bases separated the two germline ends. Germline V gene data show CDR1 as GTSNPN and CDR2 as SVGIG (reference sequence). The full variable domain, completed using reference TRBV30 and TRBJ1-1, is SQTIHQWPATLVQPVGSPLSLECTVEGTSNPNLYWYRQAAGRGLQLLFYSVGIGQISSEVPQNLSASRPQDRQFILSSKKLLLSDSGFYLCARQEGAEAFFGQGTRLTVV.